Described below is a single T cell receptor (beta chain) sequence and its context. This clone showed up just once. Its recognized antigen is unknown. No much larger clone is present one base from it, and per-base qualities are unavailable. This entry belongs to a study of blood T cell repertoires in COVID-19 (TCRdb year 2020). Describing the broader study: The collaborator samples originated in the United States, Italy and Spain and spanned the acute and convalescent phases of COVID-19. The prospective study material was composed of cDNA or gDNA derived from T cells, B-cell-depleted T cells, or PBMCs. Subjects who had been exposed to COVID-19, were actively infected with it, or had recovered from it provided the deeply sampled blood TCRbeta repertoires that made up the dataset. The repertoires were released in a freely available public database intended as a resource for research on the immune response to SARS-CoV-2. Samples came from the ongoing ImmuneRACE study (first 160 participants) plus 1,254 subjects from 6 global collaborators. The sample metadata nearly always contained a de-identified subject ID, COVID-19 status, age in years and sex. HLA class I and class II types, where available, came from metadata supplied by the sample provider rather than from assay-based typing.

The cysteine opens and the phenylalanine closes a CDR3 of 15 amino acids. Left in the record is the CDR3 DNA by itself, 45 bases read in frame from the first base. At the junction V is shortened by 4 bases and J by 1 base; bases outside the gene matches: 5. CDR1 and CDR2 are drawn from the germline V gene (reference sequence): SGHNT, YYREEE. Points the paper makes about the study in general: The quantity of clinical and demographic metadata differed by source and by participant and was supplied without curation.

The collaborating institutions used their own protocols to collect whole blood in K2EDTA tubes. For TCRbeta analysis, collaborators shipped samples in one of three forms: frozen whole blood, isolated PBMCs, or DNA extracted from either of those sample types. TCRbeta CDR3 regions were amplified from genomic DNA using the immunoSEQ Assay, a bias-controlled multiplex PCR. In the source study's methods: Within the assay, amplification of reference gene primers was used to estimate how many nucleated cells each sample contained. To quantify the absolute abundance of each unique TCRbeta CDR3 rearrangement, sequence reads were collapsed and filtered. Productive Simpson clonality was computed per sample as the square root of Simpson's diversity index over productive rearrangements. TCRdb mirrors the immuneACCESS table, restricted to in-frame sequences. Some clones are absent from its copies; in checked studies, under half trace to an unresolved V gene, and the reason for the others is unknown. The V and J calls and clone size are taken from that table; D and trimming were inferred from the DNA. Recorded for this sample are tens of thousands of clones; 85% of them occurred a single time. 10% of the sample is in the top ten clones.

The V and J genes are TRBV5-4 and TRBJ2-5, and 9 junctional nucleotides match TRBD2. Sequenced sample: peripheral blood. The clonotype was recovered from a human donor in a cohort sampled during active COVID-19. The nucleotide sequence reads TGTGCCAGCAGCGACGCTAGCGGGACCCAAGAGACCCAGTACTTC. Its protein reads: CASSDASGTQETQYF.